This TCR beta chain was recovered during a study of graft-versus-host responses after intestinal transplantation (dated by TCRdb to the early 2020s). The study in broad terms: Recipients received multivisceral, liver-intestinal, or isolated intestinal transplants. Anti-thymocyte globulin induction was given to all recipients, followed by maintenance tacrolimus and steroids for 3 to 4 years. Graft-versus-host and host-versus-graft alloreactive T cell clones were tracked in the graft, circulation and bone marrow after intestinal transplantation using bulk TCR-beta CDR3 sequencing. Alloreactive clones were identified by sequencing pre-transplant mixed lymphocyte reaction products and comparing these products with unstimulated pre-transplant donor and recipient T cells. Of the 20 to 25 intestinal transplant recipients enrolled in the cohort, one of whom was a retransplant, a few patients without pretransplant specimens were excluded. Donor T cell macrochimerism was defined as a peak of at least 4% donor T cells among recipient peripheral blood mononuclear cells. Rather than being sequenced by the commercial service, samples from three later patients were sequenced in-house on an Illumina MiSeq and processed with MiXCR. Beyond this particular receptor, the publication reports: The relatively low number and heterogeneity of intestinal transplant patients limited the conclusions. Patients with donor T cell macrochimerism had high GvH to HvG T cell clonal ratios in their allografts. GvH clones were detected in recipient bone marrow, and some of these GvH clones were observed earlier in ileal mucosa or blood, consistent with an intestinal mucosal origin. Peak levels of circulating GvH clones were associated with declines in HvG clones early after transplant.

The time point label here, explained by the study, means: cells obtained before transplantation from donor or recipient. In mixed lymphocyte reactions, 200,000 CFSE-labeled pre-transplant responders were plated with 200,000 irradiated violet-dye-labeled stimulators and cultured for five to seven days. Proliferating CD3+CD4+CFSE-low and CD3+CD8+CFSE-low responder cells were FACS-sorted on a BD Influx sorter after the mixed lymphocyte reaction. About this clone: Within one base of it there is no much larger clone, and no base qualities were kept.

Library preparation used the immunoSEQ multiplex PCR assay. For most patients, genomic DNA was isolated with the Qiagen DNeasy Blood and Tissue Kit and sent frozen to Adaptive Biotechnologies for TCR sequencing. Adaptive Biotechnologies carried out high-throughput TCR-beta CDR3 sequencing of genomic DNA for most patients. The paper's processing steps were these. Adaptive's ImmunoSEQ software supplied the TCR sequencing data for more than 15 patients, while MiXCR and VDJtools were used to process three other patients. To correct CD4 versus CD8 sorting errors, any sequence found in both subsets at a frequency ratio below 5:1 was removed. Because the origin of CDR3 nucleotide sequences shared between donor and recipient could not be assigned, those sequences were removed. Alloreactive clones required at least 2-fold expansion over unstimulated cells and minimum CFSE-low frequency of 0.002% (template counts) or 0.001% (read counts). A clone was considered mappable if detected in the sequenced pre-transplant spleen, lymph node, or MLR CFSE-low populations of the donor or recipient. The cumulative frequency of alloreactive clones was calculated as a percentage of all sequences, weighted by copy number. TCRdb stores this immuneACCESS table with in-frame sequences only. Part of the clones is absent; in the studies checked, under half of the shortfall reflects unresolved V genes, and no reason is known for the rest. V and J calls and clone size follow that table, whereas D and trimming were derived from the DNA. This sample is represented by about 21,000 clones; approximately 40% of them were singletons. The leading ten clones occupy about 1.5% of the sample.

Spanning cysteine to phenylalanine, the CDR3 consists of 16 amino acids. Only CDR3 DNA remains: 48 bases, in frame from the first base. In the germline V gene (reference sequence), CDR1 corresponds to LNHDA and CDR2 to SQIVND. V is cut by 4 bases and J by 9 bases, and the space between the germline ends is 21 bases. This TCR came from a human patient who received an intestinal transplant. This sample comprised alloreactive CD8+ T cells from a mixed lymphocyte reaction culture, obtained before intestinal transplant. Read against the paper, the sample's cell subset or site label means: CFSE-low proliferating T cells sorted from roughly six-day pre-transplant mixed lymphocyte reaction (GvH or HvG direction). This chain is built from TRBV19 and TRBJ2-2; the D gene is possibly TRBD1 or TRBD2, each agreeing over 5 bases. The DNA sequence is TGTGCCAGTAGTAGGGACGCCAGTCCTTTTCTCAGGGAGCTGTTTTTT. Its translation is CASSRDASPFLRELFF.